This TCR beta chain was sequenced for a study of beta chain features in type 1 diabetes (dated by TCRdb to 2016 to 2019). Regarding the study in general: No differences in mean age, gender distribution, total cell number or subset yield were found between patients and healthy donors. A total of some 110 million sorted cells were examined across all samples, and the number of cells per subset was strongly correlated with RNA yield. In the study, recently diagnosed type 1 diabetes patients and matched healthy donors were compared on the TCRB repertoires of their sorted circulating CD4+ T cell subsets. Naive and central memory subsets were obtained from all 30 or so donors, but regulatory and stem cell-like memory subsets were isolated from only 8 patients and 8 healthy donors. Broad study findings and their caveats: Because the HLA sub-analyses included only small numbers of individuals, any influence of HLA type on TCRB rearrangement was left unresolved. Shorter templates might be favored by PCR, yet because patient and control samples were amplified and corrected together, any such skew would affect both groups equally. Patients with type 1 diabetes made fewer insertions and deleted more nucleotides at VDJ recombination sites, implying thymic rearrangement abnormalities. Naive, central memory and regulatory TCRB repertoires appeared more similar among patients than among healthy donors. Because cDNA rather than genomic DNA was sequenced, highly expressing activated cells could have been over-represented, although no difference in activation and CD3 levels was found between groups. Type 1 diabetes patients showed a moderate but significant shortening of TCRB CDR3 length in all four CD4+ subsets.

The sample holds a few counts of this clone. Its recognized antigen is unknown. No much larger clone is present one base from it, and per-base qualities are unavailable. The germline V gene provides CDR1 MDHEN and CDR2 SYDVKM. Trimming removed 3 bases from V and 14 bases from J; the gene matches leave 10 bases unexplained. Measured from the cysteine to the phenylalanine, the CDR3 is 14 residues long. Just the 42-base CDR3 DNA is kept, in frame starting at base 1. All of the isolated RNA was reverse transcribed with the High Capacity cDNA Reverse Transcription Kit, so expressed TCRB transcripts were sequenced. Deep immunoSEQ sequencing was performed on naive, central memory and regulatory T cell samples, with an average of roughly 3.3 million total reads per sample. After sorted cells were lysed in RLT buffer, RNA was extracted with DNase-treated RNeasy Micro or Mini kits, with the choice depending on cell number. Each cell subset was processed on its own to prevent cross-contamination, while patient and healthy donor samples were processed together. The immunoSEQ multiplex PCR was used to amplify TCRB sequences from cDNA, yielding 87-bp fragments that span the CDR3 region. Sequencing of the amplicons was performed on the Illumina HiSeq platform. In the authors' own workflow: PCR bias was corrected computationally using synthetic template baselines, and reads within Hamming distance 2 were collapsed, with unmergeable singletons discarded. By aligning reads against IMGT, V, D and J genes, CDR3 length, and insertions or deletions at six rearrangement sites were assigned. Within each subset, clonotype counts were normalized to sorted cell number, after which true diversity and Gini coefficients were computed with the tcR R package. Repertoire sharing was quantified using the overlap coefficient calculated on TCRB nucleotide sequences. Out-of-frame TCRB sequences from naive cells were analyzed to stand in for the pre-selection repertoire. The table was pulled from immuneACCESS by TCRdb, which kept in-frame rearrangements only. Such tables lose some clones; where checked, under half of the loss comes from unresolved V genes, and the rest has no known cause. V and J calls and clone size are those listed in that table; D and trimming were worked out from the DNA. This sample has 450,000 or so clones in its table, and over 9.5% of those were observed once. Of the sample, over 0.035% is held by the ten largest clones.

A single peripheral blood draw of approximately 0.11 L on average was collected from each donor into heparinised tubes. A BD FACSAria II and a panel including CD45RO, CCR7, CD25, CD127, CD95 and CD27 were used to sort naive, central memory, regulatory and stem cell-like memory CD4+ T cells. Purity was above 95% for every sorted population. PBMCs were isolated right away by Lymphoprep density gradient centrifugation and were stained directly, without culture. So that batch effects would be minimized, each experiment stained and sorted samples in pairs, pairing one healthy donor with one patient. This receptor was obtained from a woman aged 18-35 years in good health. Sequenced material: naive CD4+ T cells from blood. The cell subset or site label here, explained by the study, means: true naive CD4+ T cells. The sequence links TRBV28 to TRBJ1-6; 7 bases in the middle match TRBD1. CDR3 protein: CASSFLRGGASLHF. At the DNA level, the sequence is TGTGCCAGCAGTTTTCTCAGAGGGGGCGCGTCCCTCCACTTT.